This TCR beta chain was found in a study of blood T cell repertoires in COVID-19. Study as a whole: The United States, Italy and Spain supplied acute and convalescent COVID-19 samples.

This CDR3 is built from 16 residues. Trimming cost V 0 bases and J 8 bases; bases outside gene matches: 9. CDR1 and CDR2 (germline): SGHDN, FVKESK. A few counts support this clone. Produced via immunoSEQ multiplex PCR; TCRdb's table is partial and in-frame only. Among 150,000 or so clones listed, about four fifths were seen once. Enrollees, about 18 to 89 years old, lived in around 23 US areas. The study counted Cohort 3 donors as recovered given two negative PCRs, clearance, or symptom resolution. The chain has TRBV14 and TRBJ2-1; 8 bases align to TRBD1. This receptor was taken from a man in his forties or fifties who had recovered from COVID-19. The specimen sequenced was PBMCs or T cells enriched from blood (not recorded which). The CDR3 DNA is TGTGCCAGCAGCCAAGATCGCAGGACAGGGCGGGATGAGCAGTTCTTC. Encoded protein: CASSQDRRTGRDEQFF.